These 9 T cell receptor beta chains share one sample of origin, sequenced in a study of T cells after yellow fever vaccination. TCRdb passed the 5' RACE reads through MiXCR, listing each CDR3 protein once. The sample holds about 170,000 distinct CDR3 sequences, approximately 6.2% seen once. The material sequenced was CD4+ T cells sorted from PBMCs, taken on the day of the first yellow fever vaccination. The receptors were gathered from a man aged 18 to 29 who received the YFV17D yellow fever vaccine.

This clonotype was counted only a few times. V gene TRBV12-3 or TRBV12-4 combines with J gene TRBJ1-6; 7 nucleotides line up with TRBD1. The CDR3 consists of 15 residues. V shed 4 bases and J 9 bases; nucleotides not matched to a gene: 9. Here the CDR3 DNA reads TGTGCCAGCAGTTCCGGGGACAGACTGTTTTCACCCCTCCACTTT. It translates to CASSSGDRLFSPLHF.

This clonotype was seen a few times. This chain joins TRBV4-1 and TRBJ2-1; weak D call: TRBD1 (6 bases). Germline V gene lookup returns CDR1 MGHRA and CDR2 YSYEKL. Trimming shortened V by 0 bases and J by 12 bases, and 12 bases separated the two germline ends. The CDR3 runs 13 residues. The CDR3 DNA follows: TGCGCCAGCAGCCAAGATTTTCTCAGGGGGCAGTTCTTC. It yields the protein CASSQDFLRGQFF.

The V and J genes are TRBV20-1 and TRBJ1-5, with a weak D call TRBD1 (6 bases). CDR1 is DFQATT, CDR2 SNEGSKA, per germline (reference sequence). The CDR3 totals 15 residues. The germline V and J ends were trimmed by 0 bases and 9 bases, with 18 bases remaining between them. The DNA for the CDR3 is TGCAGTGCTAGAGACCCTTCAGGGGAATCGGGGCCCCAGCATTTT. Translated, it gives CSARDPSGESGPQHF.

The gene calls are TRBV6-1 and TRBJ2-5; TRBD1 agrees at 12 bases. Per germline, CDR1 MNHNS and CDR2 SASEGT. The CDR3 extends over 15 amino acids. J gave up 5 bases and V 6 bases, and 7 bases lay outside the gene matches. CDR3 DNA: TGTGCCAGCAGACCCCGGGACAGGGGGCAGGAGACCCAGTACTTC. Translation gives CASRPRDRGQETQYF.

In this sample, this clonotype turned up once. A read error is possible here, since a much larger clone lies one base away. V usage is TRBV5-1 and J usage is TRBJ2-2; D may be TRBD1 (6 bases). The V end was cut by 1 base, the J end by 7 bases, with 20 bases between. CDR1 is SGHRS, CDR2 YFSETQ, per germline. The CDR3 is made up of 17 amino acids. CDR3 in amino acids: CASSLSESHRAGGELFF. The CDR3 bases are TGCGCCAGCAGCTTGTCCGAGAGTCACAGGGCCGGCGGGGAGCTGTTTTTT.

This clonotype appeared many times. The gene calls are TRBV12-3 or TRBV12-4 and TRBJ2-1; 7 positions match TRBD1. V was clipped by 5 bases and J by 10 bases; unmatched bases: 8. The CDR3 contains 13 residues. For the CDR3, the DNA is TGTGCCAGCAGTCCACGACAGGGCAGGGAGCAGTTCTTC. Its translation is CASSPRQGREQFF.

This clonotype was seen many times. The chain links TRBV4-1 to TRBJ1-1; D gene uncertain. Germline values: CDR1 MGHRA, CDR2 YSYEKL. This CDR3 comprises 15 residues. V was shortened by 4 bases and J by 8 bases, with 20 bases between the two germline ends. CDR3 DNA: TGCGCCAGCAGCCGATCCCCGAGCGGCGAAGCCGAAGCTTTCTTT. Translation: CASSRSPSGEAEAFF.

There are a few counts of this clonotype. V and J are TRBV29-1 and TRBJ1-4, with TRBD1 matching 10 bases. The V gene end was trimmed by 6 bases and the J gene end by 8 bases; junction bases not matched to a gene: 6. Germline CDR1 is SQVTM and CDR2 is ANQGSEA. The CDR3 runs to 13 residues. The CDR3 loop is CSVRQGADEKLFF. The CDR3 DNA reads TGCAGCGTAAGACAGGGGGCAGACGAAAAACTGTTTTTT.

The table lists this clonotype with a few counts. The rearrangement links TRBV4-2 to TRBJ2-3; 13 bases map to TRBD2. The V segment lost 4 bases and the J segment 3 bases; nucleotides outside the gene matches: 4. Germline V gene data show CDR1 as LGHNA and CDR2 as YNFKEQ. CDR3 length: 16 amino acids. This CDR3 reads CASSPLAGGRTDTQYF. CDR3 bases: TGTGCCAGCAGCCCACTAGCGGGGGGGCGTACAGATACGCAGTATTTT.